The sequence of this T cell receptor beta chain was determined in a study of blood T cell repertoires in COVID-19. Across the study: COVID-19 samples from acute and convalescent phases originated in the United States, Italy and Spain. PBMCs, B-cell-depleted T cells, or T cells were the source of the cDNA or gDNA that made up the material.

Source study methods: Amplifying reference gene primers gave estimates of nucleated cell counts. Some clones are missing from TCRdb's copy, which holds only in-frame ones; the method was immunoSEQ multiplex PCR. From that table come the V and J calls and clone size; the DNA was used to work out D and trimming. Counted here are some 120,000 clones, around 88% occurring once; the ten biggest clones make up 5.5% to 6%. Trimming cost V 0 bases and J 5 bases, with 17 bases left between them. Germline V gives CDR1 LNHNV, CDR2 YYDKDF (reference sequence). CDR3 length equals 17 residues. The clonotype was recovered from a man at least 80 years old with active or convalescent COVID-19. The chain uses TRBV15 and TRBJ1-5, with TRBD1 as a possible D gene (5 bases). The source material was peripheral blood. The CDR3 region has the DNA TGTGCCACCAGCAGAGATGGGCCGGGTAGGGACTATCAGCCCCAGCATTTT. Protein: CATSRDGPGRDYQPQHF.